The 22 T cell receptor beta chains presented below share a single source sample, sequenced in a study of blood T cell repertoires in COVID-19. Profiled with immunoSEQ multiplex PCR; TCRdb holds only in-frame clones, not every one. The repertoire consists of 350,000 to 400,000 clones, with more than 80% occurring once and the leading ten covering approximately 3%. Sequencing input: peripheral blood. The receptors come from a young woman with COVID-19, enrolled during active disease.

The chain couples TRBV29-1 to TRBJ1-2, with TRBD1 identical over 7 bases. The germline V gene encodes CDR1 SQVTM and CDR2 ANQGSEA. Trimming took 5 bases from V and 4 from J; bases not matched to a gene: 10. This CDR3 region has 14 residues. CDR3 bases: TGCAGCGTTTGGGTGGGACAGCCCCTCTATGGCTACACCTTC. Its protein is CSVWVGQPLYGYTF.

The rearrangement uses TRBV3-1 (or the pseudogene TRBV3-2) and TRBJ2-1; possibly TRBD2 for D (5 bases). Germline values: CDR1 LGHDT, CDR2 YNNKEL (reference sequence). V dropped 0 bases and J dropped 3 bases, with 18 bases sitting between them. This CDR3 region has 18 residues. The CDR3 coding sequence is TGTGCCAGCAGCCAAGACCCTCCGGGGTCAGCTGGCTACAATGAGCAGTTCTTC. This encodes CASSQDPPGSAGYNEQFF.

The chain links TRBV6-1 to TRBJ2-7, with D tentatively TRBD2 (6 bases). The germline V and J ends were trimmed by 3 bases and 8 bases, with 17 bases remaining between them. CDR1 and CDR2 from the germline V gene are MNHNS and SASEGT. The CDR3 length is 14 residues. CDR3 in DNA: TGTGCCAGCAGTGATATTACGGGGGTACCTAAGCAGTACTTC. Its translation is CASSDITGVPKQYF.

Written as DNA, the CDR3 is TGCGCCAGCAGTTCCCCTAGCGACACAGATACGCAGTATTTT. Its translation: CASSSPSDTDTQYF. The chain carries TRBV23-1 and TRBJ2-3, with a tentative D call TRBD2 (6 bases). TRBV23-1 is flagged as an ORF with uncertain function. The CDR3 contains 14 residues. V was shortened by 5 bases and J by 2 bases, with 11 bases between the two germline ends.

The V and J genes are TRBV6-5 and TRBJ2-1, with 8 bases lining up with TRBD1. With V trimmed by 5 bases and J by 5 bases, 8 bases remained unmatched. The CDR3 runs to 15 residues. The V gene's germline CDR1 is MNHEY and CDR2 SVGAGI. CDR3 in DNA: TGTGCCAGCAGTCTCCGACAGGGGCCCCACAATGAGCAGTTCTTC. As protein: CASSLRQGPHNEQFF.

The V gene is TRBV4-3, the J gene TRBJ2-3; weak D call: TRBD1 (7 bases). V lost 4 bases and J 1 base, leaving 15 bases between the germline ends. The CDR3 totals 16 residues. In germline, CDR1 is LGHNA, CDR2 YSLEER. The CDR3 loop reads CASSPQGGARTDTQYF. CDR3 sequence (DNA): TGCGCCAGCAGCCCCCAGGGGGGAGCGCGCACAGATACGCAGTATTTT.

V is TRBV10-3 and J is TRBJ2-3; 8 bases agree with TRBD1. The junction had 6 bases not matched to a gene; V was cut back by 5 bases and J by 5 bases. Germline V gene sequence: CDR1 ENHRY, CDR2 SYGVKD. This CDR3 comprises 14 residues. The CDR3 loop is CAISSGGAEDTQYF. CDR3 in DNA: TGTGCCATCAGTTCAGGGGGCGCAGAAGATACGCAGTATTTT.

This clone was picked up one time. This rearrangement joins TRBV6-2 or TRBV6-3 to TRBJ2-7; the match to TRBD1 covers 8 bases. Germline CDR1 and CDR2: MNHEY and SVGEGT. Germline trimming cut 5 bases from V and 3 bases from J; bases unmatched to any gene: 12. The CDR3 is 16 amino acids. The CDR3 loop is CASSTFEDRALYEQYF. Written as DNA, the CDR3 is TGTGCCAGCAGTACCTTTGAGGACAGGGCTCTCTACGAGCAGTACTTC.

The genes are TRBV27 and TRBJ2-3; no reliable D call. CDR1 is MNHEY and CDR2 is SMNVEV in the germline V gene (reference sequence). Trimming took off 6 bases at V and 0 bases at J, with 10 bases between the two ends. CDR3 length equals 14 residues. CDR3 sequence reads: CASRGRASTDTQYF. CDR3 in DNA: TGTGCCAGCAGAGGCCGAGCGAGCACAGATACGCAGTATTTT.

This chain uses TRBV12-5 with TRBJ1-2, with unresolved D. The V end lost 6 bases, the J end lost 6 bases, and 14 bases lay between the germline ends. The germline gives CDR1 LGHNT, CDR2 FRNRAP. The CDR3 has 13 amino acids. CDR3 DNA: TGTGCTAGTGGAGGCCAGCCCGAGGATGGCTACACCTTC. Protein: CASGGQPEDGYTF. The variable domain in full, completed from reference TRBV12-5 and TRBJ1-2, reads DARVTQTPRHKVTEMGQEVTMRCQPILGHNTVFWYRQTMMQGLELLAYFRNRAPLDDSGMPKDRFSAEMPDATLATLKIQPSEPRDSAVYFCASGGQPEDGYTFGSGTRLTVV.

V gene TRBV5-6 combines with J gene TRBJ1-2, with 8 bases identical to TRBD1. The CDR3 has 13 amino acids. V was clipped by 0 bases and J by 8 bases; unmatched bases: 3. The germline CDR1 and CDR2 sequences are SGHDT and YYEEEE. The CDR3 sequence: CASSLAGGTGYTF. CDR3 nucleotide sequence: TGTGCCAGCAGCTTGGCAGGGGGCACGGGCTACACCTTC.

This clone came up a few times. This chain uses TRBV19 with TRBJ1-3; D gene unclear. The V gene lost 6 bases and the J gene lost 4 bases, with 7 bases spanning the gap. The CDR3 extends over 12 amino acids. Germline CDR1 is LNHDA and CDR2 is SQIVND (reference sequence). Here the CDR3 reads CASRLAGNTIYF. In DNA, the CDR3 is TGTGCCAGTAGACTTGCCGGAAACACCATATATTTT.

This chain uses TRBV18 with TRBJ2-5; possibly TRBD2 for D (7 bases). The CDR3 extends over 14 amino acids. The V end was cut by 2 bases, the J end by 4 bases, with 11 bases between. CDR1 KGHSH and CDR2 LQKENI come from the germline V gene. The CDR3, as DNA: TGTGCCAGCTCACCAGGCGGGGGCAGAGAGACCCAGTACTTC. This codes for CASSPGGGRETQYF.

V is TRBV2 and J is TRBJ2-7, with D maybe TRBD2 (6 bases). The germline V gene encodes CDR1 SNHLY and CDR2 FYNNEI. The CDR3 extends over 14 amino acids. V was trimmed by 8 bases and J by 4 bases, leaving 18 bases between them. CDR3 region: CASGGSVPTYEQYF. DNA for the CDR3: TGTGCCAGCGGGGGGTCGGTACCCACTTACGAGCAGTACTTC.

This clone has a handful of counts. This chain uses TRBV19 with TRBJ2-2; no definite D call. Trimming pared 5 bases from V and 1 base from J, leaving 11 bases between. Germline V gene data show CDR1 as LNHDA and CDR2 as SQIVND (reference sequence). This CDR3 region has 15 residues. The CDR3 DNA follows: TGTGCCAGTAGTGCGTTCTACCTGAACACCGGGGAGCTGTTTTTT. It translates to CASSAFYLNTGELFF.

The chain employs TRBV28 and TRBJ1-4; 8 bases line up with TRBD1. Germline CDR1 MDHEN, CDR2 SYDVKM. The CDR3 spans 13 residues. V shed 9 bases and J 8 bases; nucleotides not matched to a gene: 8. The CDR3 nucleotides read TGTGCCAGTTCAGGGGGCCGAATCGAAAAACTGTTTTTT. Its translation is CASSGGRIEKLFF.

This rearrangement joins TRBV7-9 to TRBJ1-1; 7 bases map to TRBD1. This CDR3 has 16 residues. V shed 1 base, J shed 5 bases, and the junction held 10 bases outside the gene matches. Germline assignment: CDR1 SEHNR and CDR2 FQNEAQ (reference sequence). The CDR3 DNA follows: TGTGCCAGCAGCTTAGTAGATCAGGGGGAACGGACTGAAGCTTTCTTT. Amino acid sequence: CASSLVDQGERTEAFF.

This clone has a single count. The chain uses TRBV11-2 and TRBJ2-5; possibly TRBD2 for D (5 bases). Trimming removed 5 bases at V and 5 bases at J, with 9 bases between. This CDR3 has 12 residues. Germline V lookup: CDR1 SGHAT, CDR2 FQNNGV. The CDR3 spells CASSLTRETQYF. As DNA, the CDR3 is TGTGCCAGCAGCCTTACTAGGGAGACCCAGTACTTC.

The J gene is TRBJ2-7, the V gene TRBV6-2 or TRBV6-3, with 9 bases lining up with TRBD2. Germline loops: CDR1 MNHEY, CDR2 SVGEGT. The CDR3 is 18 residues long. The V gene end was trimmed by 2 bases and the J gene end by 4 bases; junction bases not matched to a gene: 15. The CDR3 DNA sequence: TGTGCCAGCAGTTACCGGGCTAGCGGGAAGGCTCAGTTGTACGAGCAGTACGTC. Amino acids: CASSYRASGKAQLYEQYV.

This rearrangement joins TRBV9 to TRBJ2-3; perhaps TRBD2 as D (7 bases). Trimming shortened V by 6 bases and J by 2 bases, and 16 bases separated the two germline ends. Germline assignment: CDR1 SGDLS and CDR2 YYNGEE. The CDR3 contains 15 residues. CDR3 region: CASMGASGLTDTQYF. The DNA for the CDR3 is TGTGCCAGCATGGGGGCTAGCGGACTCACAGATACGCAGTATTTT. Complete variable domain (other parts from reference TRBV9 and TRBJ2-3): DSGVTQTPKHLITATGQRVTLRCSPRSGDLSVYWYQQSLDQGLQFLIQYYNGEERAKGNILERFSAQQFPDLHSELNLSSLELGDSALYFCASMGASGLTDTQYFGPGTRLTVL.

The chain links TRBV20-1 to TRBJ1-1, with D uncertain. With 6 bases removed from V and 5 bases from J, the gap between germline ends came to 13 bases. This CDR3 contains 12 residues. In germline, CDR1 is DFQATT, CDR2 SNEGSKA (reference sequence). The CDR3 nucleotides read TGCAGTGCCAGTTGGGGAGGGACTGAAGCTTTCTTT. Protein sequence: CSASWGGTEAFF.

The chain uses TRBV7-8 and TRBJ1-2; maybe TRBD1 (5 bases). Germline-derived CDR1 and CDR2 are SGHVS and FQNEAQ. This CDR3 region has 18 residues. Trimming took off 3 bases at V and 6 bases at J, with 26 bases between the two ends. The CDR3: CASSLNLFQGSKWDGYTF. As DNA, the CDR3 is TGTGCCAGCAGCTTGAATCTATTCCAGGGAAGTAAGTGGGATGGCTACACCTTC. Full variable domain (rest looked up from reference TRBV7-8 and TRBJ1-2): GAGVSQSPRYKVAKRGQDVALRCDPISGHVSLFWYQQALGQGPEFLTYFQNEAQLDKSGLPSDRFFAERPEGSVSTLKIQRTQQEDSAVYLCASSLNLFQGSKWDGYTFGSGTRLTVV.